This T cell receptor (beta chain) was sequenced in a study of cytomegalovirus exposure and HLA in healthy donors. Study-wide results and limits: HLA alleles were associated with roughly 17,000 TCR beta sequences in a later analysis at 0.05 false discovery rate. In an earlier analysis, productive rearrangement rates for most beta V segments clustered near 87% or 30%. Relative to equally common others, HLA-associated TCR beta chains showed greater clonal expansion in a later analysis. When analyzed later, a missense DCLRE1C variant was found to be linked to TCR beta V- and J-gene trimming.

CDR1 and CDR2 from the germline V gene are LGHNA and YNFKEQ. There are 15 residues in the CDR3. Deletions cut 1 base from V and 4 bases from J, with 13 bases between. Of note for this clone: The target antigen is unknown.

This PCR relied on a set of 60 Vbeta primers and 13 Jbeta primers. Sequencing used immunoSEQ multiplex PCR; TCRdb keeps in-frame clones, though not all of them. Of about 120,000 clones in the sample, around 78% were seen once. Material for sequencing was PBMCs. The sequence derives from a woman under 40 in good health and CMV-seropositive. The chain links TRBV4-2 to TRBJ1-1; TRBD1 is a possible D gene (6 bases). CDR3 amino acids: CASSQVGAGGTEAFF. DNA of the CDR3: TGTGCCAGCAGCCAAGTGGGGGCGGGGGGCACTGAAGCTTTCTTT.